Here is one TCR beta chain with its context. This clonotype appeared a few times. This clone's antigen is unknown. Base qualities are not provided; no much larger clone lies one nucleotide away. This specimen belongs to a study of T-cell reconstitution after alpha-beta-depleted transplantation in children (dated by TCRdb to 2015 to 2016). About the full investigation: The study quantitatively tracked T-cell immune reconstitution after TCRalphabeta/CD19-depleted allogeneic hematopoietic cell transplantation in children using TCR repertoire profiling.

The intended sense of this specimen's treatment or condition label: allogeneic hematopoietic cell transplantation with graft depleted of TCRalphabeta T cells and CD19 B cells. The children who served as transplant recipients had been given grafts of TCRalphabeta/CD19-depleted allogeneic hematopoietic cells. Paper-wide results and their limitations: Over subsequent months, a decline in hyperexpanded clone frequencies was noted, and after one year, T-cell counts and TCRbeta diversity were mostly ascribed to newly produced T cells. In some patients, the high TCRbeta diversity seen at day 60 was put down to recipient T cells and intrathymic progenitors that had survived conditioning. Apparently early alphabetaT-cell count recovery about two months after transplant reportedly relied on only several hundred rapidly expanded clones derived from non-depleted graft cells.

The method was PCR. Sequenced using an Illumina HiSeq 2500. To normalize quantification of the TCRbeta repertoire, the TCR libraries were built with molecular barcoding that relied on unique molecular identifiers. TCRdb's own reprocessing of the public reads used fastp at Q25 and MiXCR and kept productive beta chains. Entries are consolidated by CDR3 protein sequence, retaining the most common genes and DNA. A total of some 600,000 distinct CDR3 sequences appear in this sample, 10% to 15% of them only once. The leading ten clones occupy over 2% of the sample. Reading the germline V gene gives CDR1 KGHSH and CDR2 LQKENI. V is shortened by 2 bases, J by 0 bases, and the region joining them spans 11 bases. Spanning cysteine to phenylalanine, the CDR3 consists of 15 amino acids. Only CDR3 DNA remains: 45 bases, in frame from the first base.

The chain is encoded by TRBV18 joined to TRBJ2-7; the D gene remains uncertain. The specimen was PBMCs, mostly from graft donor cells, collected 360 days after TCRalphabeta/CD19-depleted stem cell transplant. This clonotype originated in a male patient younger than 18 who had a stem cell transplant for acute myeloid leukemia, so the T cells may come from the graft donor. CDR3 region: CASSPMGGDSYEQYF. The DNA reads as follows: TGTGCCAGCTCACCAATGGGCGGAGACTCCTACGAGCAGTACTTC. Reference TRBV18 and TRBJ2-7 proteins supply the regions before and after the CDR3; the full variable domain is: NAGVMQNPRHLVRRRGQEARLRCSPMKGHSHVYWYRQLPEEGLKFMVYLQKENIIDESGMPKERFSAEFPKEGPSILRIQQVVRGDSAAYFCASSPMGGDSYEQYFGPGTRLTVT.